One sample yielded the 9 T cell receptor beta chains listed below, sequenced in a study of T-cell reconstitution after alpha-beta-depleted transplantation in children. Unique molecular identifiers were built into the TCRbeta library. From the PCR reads, TCRdb called clonotypes with MiXCR, one entry per CDR3 protein. The table shows some 7,500 distinct CDR3 sequences, with approximately 29% occurring only once. Sample: peripheral blood, taken 60 days after TCRalphabeta/CD19-depleted stem cell transplant. The receptors here all came from a boy in the first two years of life who had a stem cell transplant for SCID, so the T cells may come from the graft donor.

The rearrangement uses TRBV7-8 and TRBJ2-1; D is undetermined. V was clipped by 1 base and J by 5 bases, with 6 bases between them. The CDR3 covers 13 residues. Germline CDR1 reads SGHVS; CDR2 reads FQNEAQ. Here the CDR3 reads CASSLDPNNEQFF. For the CDR3, the DNA is TGTGCCAGCAGCTTAGACCCAAACAATGAGCAGTTCTTC.

The V and J genes are TRBV10-3 and TRBJ2-7; tentatively, D is TRBD1 (6 bases). Germline CDR1 is ENHRY and CDR2 is SYGVKD. Trimming shortened V by 0 bases and J by 1 base, and 16 bases separated the two germline ends. This CDR3 comprises 17 residues. The CDR3 DNA is TGTGCCATCAGTGAGTCCTACTATCGACAGGATTCCTACGAGCAGTACTTC. Translated, it gives CAISESYYRQDSYEQYF.

This clonotype appeared once. V usage is TRBV20-1 and J usage is TRBJ2-3, with TRBD1 matching 9 bases. V was clipped by 0 bases and J by 4 bases; unmatched bases: 14. This CDR3 is built from 18 residues. Germline CDR1 and CDR2: DFQATT and SNEGSKA (reference sequence). CDR3 loop: CSARDQDRGPWRADTQYF. CDR3 nucleotides: TGCAGTGCTAGAGACCAGGACAGGGGCCCGTGGAGGGCAGATACGCAGTATTTT.

This clonotype has ten or more counts. V and J are TRBV6-8 and TRBJ1-1; D perhaps matches TRBD1 (5 bases). The CDR3 loop spans 15 amino acids. V was shortened by 4 bases and J by 4 bases, with 16 bases between the two germline ends. Germline CDR1 reads MNHGY; CDR2 reads SAAAGT. The CDR3 DNA follows: TGTGCCAGCAGTTGGGACTTATTAAGGGGCACTGAAGCTTTCTTT. Residues: CASSWDLLRGTEAFF.

CDR3 residues: CSVDLRGRRRETQYF. CDR3 sequence (DNA): TGCAGCGTTGACCTCCGGGGGCGAAGGAGAGAGACCCAGTACTTC. The chain recombines TRBV29-1 with TRBJ2-5; either TRBD1 or TRBD2 may supply D (6 bases each). CDR1 and CDR2 (germline): SQVTM, ANQGSEA. V was pared by 3 bases and J by 4 bases, with 18 bases between. CDR3 length: 15 residues.

By share, this clonotype ranks as medium-sized. The CDR3 DNA follows: TGTGTCAGTAGGGGCTCTGGGGCCAACGTCCTGACTTTC. Residues: CVSRGSGANVLTF. V and J are TRBV12-3 or TRBV12-4 and TRBJ2-6; a possible D gene is TRBD1 (5 bases). CDR3 length equals 13 residues.

This clonotype was seen at least ten times. The rearrangement joins TRBV10-1 to TRBJ2-4; 7 bases agree with TRBD2. Looked up from germline, CDR1 is WNHNN and CDR2 is SYGVQD (reference sequence). The trim removed 5 bases at V and 8 bases at J, leaving 6 bases unmatched. This CDR3 is built from 13 residues. DNA for the CDR3: TGCGCCAGCAGTCCGGGGGGTGGCGACATTCAGTACTTC. It is translated as CASSPGGGDIQYF.

This sequence joins TRBV5-1 and TRBJ2-3; 7 nucleotides match TRBD2. In germline, CDR1 is SGHRS, CDR2 YFSETQ. CDR3 size: 14 residues. V lost 0 bases, J lost 4 bases, and 2 bases stayed unmatched. The CDR3 DNA sequence: TGCGCCAGCAGCTTGGCGCGGGAGTCAGATACGCAGTATTTT. It specifies CASSLARESDTQYF.

The table lists this clonotype with many counts. The chain uses TRBV7-3 and TRBJ2-5; D unresolved. Trimming removed 7 bases at V and 2 bases at J, with 14 bases between. Germline V CDR1 and CDR2: SGHTA, FQGTGA. The CDR3 runs 14 residues. The CDR3 sequence: CASIPTQEQETQYF. CDR3 sequence (DNA): TGTGCCAGCATCCCGACCCAAGAGCAAGAGACCCAGTACTTC.